The next 22 T cell receptor beta chains were all read from a single sample in a study of T cells in Graves' hyperthyroidism and ophthalmopathy. Researchers took RNA transcripts and amplified the TCR beta CDR3 regions from them. A first-round RT-PCR of the TCR CDR3 used the HTBI primer set. TCRdb redid the calling of the multiplex PCR reads with MiXCR, one entry per CDR3 protein. This repertoire shows around 380,000 distinct CDR3 sequences, approximately 13% found once; its top ten account for 20% to 25%. Specimen: blood. These receptors all come from a man aged 25-40 years with Graves' hyperthyroidism that later progressed to Graves' ophthalmopathy.

This clonotype has at least ten counts. The chain uses TRBV20-1 and TRBJ2-5; possibly TRBD2 for D (5 bases). This CDR3 region has 16 residues. The germline gives CDR1 DFQATT, CDR2 SNEGSKA (reference sequence). V gave up 1 base and J gave up 5 bases, with 20 bases separating them. CDR3: CSARVADGTGKETQYF. Here the CDR3 DNA reads TGCAGTGCTAGAGTAGCCGACGGTACGGGAAAGGAGACCCAGTACTTC.

This clonotype has only a few counts. This chain connects TRBV13 to TRBJ2-7; TRBD2 matches at 12 bases. Germline V gene lookup returns CDR1 PRHDT and CDR2 FYEKMQ (reference sequence). V was clipped by 5 bases and J by 1 base; unmatched bases: 12. The CDR3 totals 18 residues. The CDR3: CASSTYTSGGPGSYEQYF. Written as DNA, the CDR3 is TGTGCCAGCAGCACCTATACTAGCGGGGGGCCGGGGTCCTACGAGCAGTACTTC. Complete variable domain (other parts from reference TRBV13 and TRBJ2-7): AAGVIQSPRHLIKEKRETATLKCYPIPRHDTVYWYQQGPGQDPQFLISFYEKMQSDKGSIPDRFSAQQFSDYHSELNMSSLELGDSALYFCASSTYTSGGPGSYEQYFGPGTRLTVT.

This clonotype appeared many times. The chain recombines TRBV11-2 with TRBJ2-7, with TRBD1 identical over 9 bases. CDR1 and CDR2 from the germline V gene are SGHAT and FQNNGV. The CDR3 loop spans 14 amino acids. With V trimmed by 5 bases and J by 7 bases, 9 bases remained unmatched. Here the CDR3 reads CASSIGTGRGEQYF. In nucleotides, the CDR3 is TGTGCCAGCAGCATCGGGACAGGGCGGGGAGAGCAGTACTTC.

This clonotype was seen repeatedly, ten times or more. The chain carries TRBV11-3 and TRBJ2-7; D assignment may be TRBD1 or TRBD2 (5 bases each). Trimming removed 5 bases at V and 0 bases at J, with 14 bases between. This CDR3 has 15 residues. Germline V gene sequence: CDR1 SGHNT, CDR2 YENEEA. CDR3 in DNA: TGTGCCAGCAGCCCCAGGGACGGAGACTCCTACGAGCAGTACTTC. This sequence encodes CASSPRDGDSYEQYF.

This clonotype was seen more than once but under ten times. This chain uses TRBV10-3 with TRBJ1-5, with a weak D call TRBD1 (6 bases). Trimming left V 8 bases short and J 3 bases short, with 8 bases between. The CDR3 spans 12 residues. CDR1 ENHRY and CDR2 SYGVKD come from the germline V gene. The DNA for the CDR3 is TGTGCCATCGGACAGAACAATCAGCCCCAGCATTTT. It codes for CAIGQNNQPQHF.

Only a few counts were recorded for this clonotype. The CDR3 here is CAISPGQGNSYEQYF. The CDR3 DNA reads as TGTGCCATCAGTCCCGGACAGGGCAACTCCTACGAGCAGTACTTC. The chain is built from TRBV10-3 and TRBJ2-7; 8 nucleotides align to TRBD1. This CDR3 spans 15 amino acids. Germline V lookup: CDR1 ENHRY, CDR2 SYGVKD. J was trimmed by 0 bases and V by 5 bases; bases with no gene match: 6.

This clonotype was counted many times. The rearrangement uses TRBV6-1 and TRBJ1-2, with 7 bases aligning to TRBD1. The V and J ends lost 1 base and 4 bases, in that order; junction bases with no gene match: 3. CDR1 and CDR2 from the germline V gene are MNHNS and SASEGT. The CDR3 is 14 residues long. CDR3 amino acids: CASSEDGTAYGYTF. CDR3 nucleotides: TGTGCCAGCAGTGAAGATGGGACAGCCTATGGCTACACCTTC.

This clonotype was recorded at least ten times. This chain links TRBV7-3 with TRBJ2-3; D is possibly TRBD1 (6 bases). The length of the CDR3 is 14 residues. Trimming removed 4 bases at V and 3 bases at J, with 11 bases between. Germline CDR1 SGHTA, CDR2 FQGTGA. CDR3: CASSSDQGTDTQYF. In DNA form, the CDR3 reads TGTGCCAGCAGCTCAGATCAGGGGACAGATACGCAGTATTTT.

The rearrangement uses TRBV5-1 and TRBJ2-1, with 11 bases that match TRBD2. V was clipped by 7 bases and J by 10 bases; unmatched bases: 10. Per germline, CDR1 SGHRS and CDR2 YFSETQ. This CDR3 has 14 residues. CDR3: CASSTGTSGTEQFF. The CDR3 DNA reads TGCGCCAGCTCAACCGGGACTAGCGGTACCGAGCAGTTCTTC.

This clonotype was observed a few times. This chain joins TRBV20-1 and TRBJ2-7, with D perhaps matching TRBD2 (6 bases). V lost 0 bases and J 3 bases, leaving 15 bases between the germline ends. The germline V gene has CDR1 DFQATT and CDR2 SNEGSKA (reference sequence). The CDR3 length is 15 residues. CDR3 region: CSARDLTSFIYEQYF. As DNA, the CDR3 is TGCAGTGCTAGAGATTTGACTAGTTTTATCTACGAGCAGTACTTC.

This clonotype was observed a handful of times. V and J are TRBV13 and TRBJ2-7; D is tentatively TRBD1 or TRBD2 (5 bases each). CDR1 and CDR2 from the germline V gene are PRHDT and FYEKMQ (reference sequence). This CDR3 contains 15 residues. Between the trimmed V and J ends, which lost 4 bases and 4 bases, there was a span of 17 bases. In nucleotides, the CDR3 is TGTGCCAGCAGCTCCGCACGGGGACCGGTATACGAGCAGTACTTC. The encoded protein is CASSSARGPVYEQYF.

The sample holds many counts of this clonotype. V and J are TRBV3-1 and TRBJ1-1, with no clear D. CDR3 length equals 15 residues. V dropped 1 base and J dropped 5 bases, with 14 bases sitting between them. Germline V lookup: CDR1 LGHDT, CDR2 YNNKEL (reference sequence). CDR3 residues: CASSQGPGWKTEAFF. The CDR3 region has the DNA TGTGCCAGCAGCCAAGGGCCGGGGTGGAAGACTGAAGCTTTCTTT.

The chain recombines TRBV5-1 with TRBJ1-1, with a possible D match to TRBD1 (6 bases). The V gene lost 5 bases and the J gene lost 1 base, with 12 bases spanning the gap. There are 14 residues in the CDR3. Germline-derived CDR1 and CDR2 are SGHRS and YFSETQ. CDR3 residues: CASRLQGWNTEAFF. CDR3 sequence (DNA): TGCGCCAGCAGGTTGCAGGGGTGGAACACTGAAGCTTTCTTT.

Remarks on this clonotype: This may stem from a read error, because a much larger clone lies one nucleotide away. The V gene is TRBV6-1, the J gene TRBJ2-5; TRBD2 might be the D (5 bases). Deletions cut 8 bases from V and 2 bases from J, with 9 bases between. The germline V gene has CDR1 MNHNS and CDR2 SASEGT. This CDR3 is 12 amino acids long. The CDR3 coding sequence is TGTGCCAGCCACGGGGTTCAAGAGACCCAGTACTTC. Translation: CASHGVQETQYF.

This clonotype was observed many times. This chain uses TRBV3-1 with TRBJ2-3, with 7 positions matching TRBD1. The junction had 6 bases not matched to a gene; V was cut back by 4 bases and J by 2 bases. The CDR3 is made up of 15 amino acids. From germline, CDR1 is LGHDT and CDR2 YNNKEL (reference sequence). CDR3 sequence reads: CASSPIGTVTDTQYF. The CDR3 DNA is TGTGCCAGCAGCCCCATTGGGACAGTCACAGATACGCAGTATTTT.

This clonotype was seen many times. The chain joins TRBV5-1 to TRBJ1-1, with D possibly TRBD1 on 6 matching bases. CDR1 is SGHRS, CDR2 YFSETQ, per germline. V lost 2 bases to trimming and J lost 0 bases, with 11 bases between them. This CDR3 has 15 residues. The CDR3 is CASSLSGQMNTEAFF. The CDR3 DNA follows: TGCGCCAGCAGCTTATCGGGACAAATGAACACTGAAGCTTTCTTT.

This clonotype was picked up a small number of times. CDR3: CASSLAKGLYGELFF. CDR3 coding DNA: TGTGCCAGCAGCTTAGCGAAAGGCTTATACGGGGAGCTGTTTTTT. V usage is TRBV7-2 and J usage is TRBJ2-2; D not resolved. Germline-derived CDR1 and CDR2 are SGHTA and FQGNSA. CDR3 size: 15 residues. V was pared by 0 bases and J by 7 bases, with 12 bases between.

This clonotype was recorded a few times. This sequence joins TRBV3-1 and TRBJ2-5; TRBD1 matches 9 bases. V dropped 6 bases and J dropped 2; count of bases not matched to a gene: 1. The CDR3 consists of 13 residues. CDR1 is LGHDT, CDR2 YNNKEL, per germline (reference sequence). CDR3 nucleotides: TGTGCCAGCAGGGGGACAGGGCAAGAGACCCAGTACTTC. Translation: CASRGTGQETQYF.

This sequence joins TRBV20-1 and TRBJ2-2, with 8 bases identical to TRBD1. CDR3 length: 14 residues. The V gene end was trimmed by 3 bases and the J gene end by 4 bases; junction bases not matched to a gene: 4. Germline values: CDR1 DFQATT, CDR2 SNEGSKA (reference sequence). The CDR3 is CSARDRDGTGELFF. The CDR3 coding sequence is TGCAGTGCTAGGGACAGGGACGGCACCGGGGAGCTGTTTTTT.

This clonotype was seen repeatedly, ten times or more. V is TRBV2 and J is TRBJ2-5; D possibly matches TRBD1 or TRBD2 (5 bases each). Germline values: CDR1 SNHLY, CDR2 FYNNEI. The CDR3 has 15 amino acids. The V end lost 3 bases, the J end lost 2 bases, and 13 bases lay between the germline ends. Here the CDR3 DNA reads TGTGCCAGCAGTGATATTGGGGACGGACAAGAGACCCAGTACTTC. This translates into CASSDIGDGQETQYF.

In this sample, this clonotype turned up a few times. The chain links TRBV9 to TRBJ2-7; D may correspond to TRBD1 or TRBD2 (7 bases each). Germline loops: CDR1 SGDLS, CDR2 YYNGEE. CDR3 length: 16 residues. V was trimmed by 4 bases and J by 2 bases, leaving 19 bases between them. This CDR3 reads CASSTPRGGVPYEQYF. The DNA of the CDR3 is TGTGCCAGCAGCACTCCCAGGGGGGGGGTTCCCTACGAGCAGTACTTC.

The gene calls are TRBV5-1 and TRBJ2-7; 8 bases agree with TRBD1. Germline lookup yields CDR1 SGHRS and CDR2 YFSETQ. The CDR3 runs to 14 residues. The V gene end was trimmed by 3 bases and the J gene end by 2 bases; junction bases not matched to a gene: 4. The CDR3 loop is CASSWGQVTYEQYF. The CDR3 nucleotides are TGCGCCAGCAGCTGGGGACAGGTAACCTACGAGCAGTACTTC.